This TCR beta chain originates from a study of T cell clonality in common variable immunodeficiency. Whole-study results and caveats: Reportedly, TCR beta sequences from common variable immunodeficiency showed fewer deletions and N-nucleotide insertions. CVID patient heterogeneity limited repertoire-clinical complication correlations. TCRbeta clonality was increased in CVID versus healthy controls.

This clone was picked up a small number of times. Its antigen is undetermined. Clones were read by immunoSEQ multiplex PCR, and TCRdb kept only the in-frame ones, dropping some. The sample contains tens of thousands of clones, none of them singletons. All CVID subjects were on immunoglobulin replacement for at least one year. This receptor was taken from a human donor with common variable immunodeficiency. Input material: peripheral blood mononuclear cells.

CDR3 bases read: TGTGCCAGCAGAACCTACAGGGGGGCTAGTAGCAATCAGCCC. Its translation: CASRTYRGASSNQP. The full-length CDR3 reads as CASRTYRGASSNQPQHF. This rearrangement joins TRBV6-2 or TRBV6-3 to TRBJ1-5, with 8 bases aligning to TRBD1. The missing CDR3 end, 3 residues past where the read stops, is filled in from the germline J gene. The V and J ends lost 6 bases and 0 bases, in that order; junction bases with no gene match: 10. Per germline, CDR1 MNHEY and CDR2 SVGEGT. The CDR3 is 17 residues long.